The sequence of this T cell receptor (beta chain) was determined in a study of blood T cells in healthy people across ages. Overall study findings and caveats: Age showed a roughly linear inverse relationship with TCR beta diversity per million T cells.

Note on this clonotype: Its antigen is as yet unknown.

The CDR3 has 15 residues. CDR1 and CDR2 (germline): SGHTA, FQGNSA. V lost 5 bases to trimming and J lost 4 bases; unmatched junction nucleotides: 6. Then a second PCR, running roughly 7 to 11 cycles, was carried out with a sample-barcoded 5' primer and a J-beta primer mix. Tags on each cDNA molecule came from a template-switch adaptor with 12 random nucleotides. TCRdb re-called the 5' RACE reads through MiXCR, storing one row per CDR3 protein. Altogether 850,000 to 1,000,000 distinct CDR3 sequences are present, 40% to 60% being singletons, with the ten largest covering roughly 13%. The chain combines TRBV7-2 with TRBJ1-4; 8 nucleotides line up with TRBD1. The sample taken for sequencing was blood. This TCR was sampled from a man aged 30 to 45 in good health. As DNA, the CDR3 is TGTGCCAGCAGCCTTCGAACAGGGGGTAATGAAAAACTGTTTTTT. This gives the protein CASSLRTGGNEKLFF.